The clone carrying this T cell receptor (beta chain) was detected only a few times. Its antigen is still unknown. This sample was included in a study of CD4 T cells in relation to SARS-CoV-2 and coronaviruses. The unexposed donors gave CD4+ T cells in about 2011-2018, prior to COVID-19. CD4+ T cells were isolated from the cells after around eleven days of culture. With V trimmed by 0 bases and J by 8 bases, 3 bases remained unmatched. There are 14 residues in the CDR3. Germline CDR1 and CDR2: SGDLS and YYNGEE. Method: immunoSEQ multiplex PCR; TCRdb's copy keeps in-frame clones and lacks some. Of more than 15,000 clones in the sample, around 80% were seen once.

The chain couples TRBV9 to TRBJ1-2; 11 nucleotides align to TRBD1. The receptor comes from a human donor in good health. The sample comprised CD4+ T cells from PBMCs, cultured in vitro. CDR3 sequence (DNA): TGTGCCAGCAGCGTAGGATGGGACAGGGGGGGCTACACCTTC. Encoded protein: CASSVGWDRGGYTF.